This T cell receptor beta chain was sequenced in a study of shared clonotypes between healthy human individuals. As for the study in general: Per-donor plates numbered three CD4 naive, three CD4 memory, two CD8 naive and one CD8 memory. General study findings and limits: A handful of donors held around 5% of naive CD4 clonotypes in common.

The method was immunoSEQ multiplex PCR; TCRdb's version includes in-frame clones alone and lacks a portion of them. Of roughly 2.1 million clones listed, more than 85% are singletons. For this clone: Its target is unknown. Other DNA sequences in the sample encode the same CDR3.

Naive-designated CD8 cells lacked CD45RO, were positively enriched for CCR7, and omitted terminally differentiated effector memory CD45RA+ cells. Germline lookup yields CDR1 MNHEY and CDR2 SMNVEV (reference sequence). This CDR3 region has 13 residues. V was pared by 5 bases and J by 1 base, with 5 bases between. The receptor was derived from a man aged 18 to 35 in good health. Some clones in this sample may be carry-over from other donors' samples. Sequenced material: naive CD8+ T cells from PBMCs. This chain joins TRBV27 and TRBJ2-2; D unresolved. DNA for the CDR3: TGTGCCAGCAGTATTCTGAACACCGGGGAGCTGTTTTTT. Translation gives CASSILNTGELFF.